Each of the 23 T cell receptor beta chains below was sequenced from the same sample in a study of T cell responses to AZD1222 COVID-19 vaccine. The table came from immunoSEQ multiplex PCR; TCRdb's copy has only in-frame clones and leaves some out. This table holds fewer than 150,000 clones, 90% found once. Material: peripheral blood, obtained on day 0 of AZD1222 vaccination. These receptors all stem from an adult in good health.

This clone was detected ten times or more. Other DNA variants within this sample encode the same CDR3. This chain joins TRBV6-6 and TRBJ2-7; the match to TRBD2 covers 10 bases. Looked up from germline, CDR1 is MNHNY and CDR2 is SVGAGI (reference sequence). V lost 0 bases, J lost 1 base, and 3 bases stayed unmatched. This CDR3 is 16 amino acids long. CDR3 amino acids: CASSYSRTSGSYEQYF. CDR3 nucleotides: TGTGCCAGCAGTTACTCCCGGACTAGCGGATCCTACGAGCAGTACTTC.

The gene calls are TRBV7-3 and TRBJ2-1, with 8 bases lining up with TRBD1. CDR1 is SGHTA and CDR2 is FQGTGA in the germline V gene. V was clipped by 3 bases and J by 8 bases; unmatched bases: 9. CDR3 length equals 15 residues. The CDR3 protein is CASSFDRGPVDEQFF. CDR3 DNA sequence: TGTGCCAGCAGCTTTGACAGGGGTCCGGTCGATGAGCAGTTCTTC. Full variable domain (remainder filled in from reference TRBV7-3 and TRBJ2-1): GAGVSQTPSNKVTEKGKYVELRCDPISGHTALYWYRQSLGQGPEFLIYFQGTGAADDSGLPNDRFFAVRPEGSVSTLKIQRTERGDSAVYLCASSFDRGPVDEQFFGPGTRLTVL.

This clone was found once. The chain joins TRBV4-3 to TRBJ2-5, with D tentatively TRBD2 (6 bases). Per the germline V gene, CDR1 is LGHNA and CDR2 is YSLEER. Trimming removed 0 bases at V and 5 bases at J, with 16 bases between. The CDR3 consists of 16 residues. CDR3 in amino acids: CASSQETGRFGETQYF. CDR3 DNA: TGCGCCAGCAGCCAAGAAACGGGGAGGTTCGGGGAGACCCAGTACTTC.

This chain links TRBV7-6 with TRBJ2-7; 9 bases are shared with TRBD1. Germline V CDR1 and CDR2: SGHVS, FNYEAQ. The CDR3 consists of 15 residues. The V gene end was trimmed by 1 base and the J gene end by 2 bases; junction bases not matched to a gene: 3. The CDR3 DNA is TGTGCCAGCAGCTTAGACAGGGGGCCCGCCTACGAGCAGTACTTC. Amino acid sequence: CASSLDRGPAYEQYF.

This chain uses TRBV30 with TRBJ1-3; D is uncertain. Germline assignment: CDR1 GTSNPN and CDR2 SVGIG (reference sequence). The CDR3 is made up of 14 amino acids. Trimming stripped 2 bases from V and 0 bases from J, with 8 bases between. CDR3 bases: TGTGCCTGGAGTACCGATCCCTCTGGAAACACCATATATTTT. Protein product: CAWSTDPSGNTIYF.

The rearrangement joins TRBV7-9 to TRBJ1-2, with 8 positions matching TRBD1. Germline V gene sequence: CDR1 SEHNR, CDR2 FQNEAQ (reference sequence). Trimming cost V 1 base and J 8 bases; bases outside gene matches: 12. The CDR3 runs 16 residues. CDR3 sequence reads: CASSLEDRVLEKGYTF. CDR3 in DNA: TGTGCCAGCAGCTTAGAGGACAGGGTCTTAGAAAAGGGCTACACCTTC.

V and J are TRBV6-2 or TRBV6-3 and TRBJ1-6; TRBD1 might be the D (6 bases). V was pared by 4 bases and J by 7 bases, with 20 bases between. This CDR3 spans 17 amino acids. The germline V gene encodes CDR1 MNHEY and CDR2 SVGEGT. This chain's CDR3 is CASSSTPIRDMNSPLHF. For the CDR3, the DNA is TGTGCCAGCAGTTCCACGCCCATACGGGACATGAATTCACCCCTCCACTTT.

The J gene is TRBJ1-2, the V gene TRBV9, with 7 nucleotides matching TRBD1. Germline lookup yields CDR1 SGDLS and CDR2 YYNGEE. The CDR3 sequence is 14 residues long. V lost 4 bases and J lost 4; bases outside the gene matches: 7. CDR3 in DNA: TGTGCCAGCAGCTACTCGGGGACAGCCTATGGCTACACCTTC. Its translation: CASSYSGTAYGYTF.

This clone showed up just once. The chain recombines TRBV19 with TRBJ2-3; 9 bases match TRBD2. Trimming took 6 bases from V and 3 from J; bases not matched to a gene: 7. This CDR3 contains 15 residues. Germline CDR1 and CDR2: LNHDA and SQIVND (reference sequence). The CDR3 DNA follows: TGTGCCAGTAGGCCTCTAGCGGGAATAACAGATACGCAGTATTTT. Translation gives CASRPLAGITDTQYF.

The count of this clone is one. The chain combines TRBV7-2 with TRBJ2-4; TRBD2 agrees at 8 bases. Trimming at V came to 5 bases and at J to 0 bases, leaving 12 bases not matched to a gene. Germline V gives CDR1 SGHTA, CDR2 FQGNSA. The CDR3 is 18 amino acids. CDR3: CASSALGRGGLAKNIQYF. The CDR3 DNA reads TGTGCCAGCAGCGCTCTTGGCCGGGGGGGGTTAGCCAAAAACATTCAGTACTTC.

The rearrangement links TRBV7-2 to TRBJ2-1; 8 bases match TRBD2. This CDR3 contains 17 residues. CDR1 is SGHTA and CDR2 is FQGNSA in the germline V gene. V lost 5 bases to trimming and J lost 4 bases; unmatched junction nucleotides: 13. CDR3 protein: CASSPSGGATGYNEQFF. CDR3 DNA sequence: TGTGCCAGCAGCCCTTCGGGGGGGGCGACGGGGTACAATGAGCAGTTCTTC.

This rearrangement joins TRBV7-2 to TRBJ2-3; D uncertain. V was cut by 5 bases and J by 1 base, with 4 bases left in between. The CDR3 runs 12 residues. Germline V gene lookup returns CDR1 SGHTA and CDR2 FQGNSA. The CDR3 loop is CASSKGTDTQYF. The CDR3 coding sequence is TGTGCCAGCAGCAAAGGCACAGATACGCAGTATTTT. The variable domain in full, completed from reference TRBV7-2 and TRBJ2-3, reads GAGVSQSPSNKVTEKGKDVELRCDPISGHTALYWYRQSLGQGLEFLIYFQGNSAPDKSGLPSDRFSAERTGGSVSTLTIQRTQQEDSAVYLCASSKGTDTQYFGPGTRLTVL.

This chain connects TRBV6-5 to TRBJ2-7; D gene ambiguous. With 6 bases removed from V and 4 bases from J, the gap between germline ends came to 10 bases. Germline V gene lookup returns CDR1 MNHEY and CDR2 SVGAGI. The CDR3 runs to 12 residues. The CDR3, as DNA: TGTGCCAGCAGCCGAGACGGTTACGAGCAGTACTTC. Protein sequence: CASSRDGYEQYF.

This sequence joins TRBV6-4 and TRBJ2-1, with 10 nucleotides matching TRBD2. J was trimmed by 4 bases and V by 5 bases; bases with no gene match: 20. Germline CDR1 MRHNA, CDR2 SNTAGT. CDR3 length: 20 amino acids. CDR3 sequence reads: CASSLMTPELWGLAYNEQFF. DNA of the CDR3: TGTGCCAGCAGTCTAATGACTCCCGAGCTTTGGGGACTAGCGTACAATGAGCAGTTCTTC.

This chain uses TRBV30 with TRBJ2-7, with TRBD1 matching over 8 bases. Germline CDR1 and CDR2: GTSNPN and SVGIG (reference sequence). V was pared by 4 bases and J by 2 bases, with 4 bases of the junction left unmatched. This CDR3 contains 13 residues. CDR3 nucleotides: TGTGCCTGGACCGGGACAGGTACCTACGAGCAGTACTTC. Translation: CAWTGTGTYEQYF.

This clone was found once. This chain joins TRBV28 and TRBJ1-1; 7 bases fit TRBD1. The CDR3 contains 14 residues. V was clipped by 5 bases and J by 4 bases; unmatched bases: 7. The V gene's germline CDR1 is MDHEN and CDR2 SYDVKM. This CDR3 is CASSLQQGTTEAFF. The DNA for the CDR3 is TGTGCCAGCAGTCTCCAACAGGGGACCACTGAAGCTTTCTTT.

This chain joins TRBV4-3 and TRBJ2-6; a weak D match, TRBD1 (6 bases). V lost 3 bases and J lost 0, with 12 bases in between. The germline CDR1 and CDR2 sequences are LGHNA and YSLEER. CDR3 size: 17 residues. The chain's CDR3 is CASSQEGTTSGANVLTF. The CDR3 coding sequence is TGCGCCAGCAGCCAGGAAGGGACAACCTCTGGGGCCAACGTCCTGACTTTC.

This clone was detected once. This chain joins TRBV19 and TRBJ2-3, with 14 bases lining up with TRBD2. In germline, CDR1 is LNHDA, CDR2 SQIVND (reference sequence). The CDR3 is made up of 15 amino acids. Trimming took 7 bases from V and 6 from J; bases not matched to a gene: 6. CDR3 coding DNA: TGTGCCAGTAAGACTAGCGGGGGGGCCTGGGATACGCAGTATTTT. Residues: CASKTSGGAWDTQYF.

This chain uses TRBV6-1 with TRBJ1-3; possible D gene TRBD1, 5 bases. Germline V gene data show CDR1 as MNHNS and CDR2 as SASEGT. This CDR3 contains 16 residues. Trimming took off 2 bases at V and 0 bases at J, with 11 bases between the two ends. The CDR3 DNA follows: TGTGCCAGCAGTGAAATCGGGGGGAGCTCTGGAAACACCATATATTTT. Amino acids: CASSEIGGSSGNTIYF.

This chain connects TRBV6-1 to TRBJ1-5, with D perhaps TRBD1 (5 bases). Germline CDR1 and CDR2: MNHNS and SASEGT. V lost 2 bases and J lost 5, with 10 bases in between. The CDR3 consists of 14 residues. The CDR3 reads CASSENSGDQPQHF. DNA of the CDR3: TGTGCCAGCAGTGAAAATTCGGGGGATCAGCCCCAGCATTTT.

Only one count was recorded for this clone. V gene TRBV6-6 combines with J gene TRBJ1-1; D may be TRBD1 (6 bases). The V end lost 7 bases, the J end lost 1 base, and 19 bases lay between the germline ends. The CDR3 covers 16 residues. Per the germline V gene, CDR1 is MNHNY and CDR2 is SVGAGI (reference sequence). DNA for the CDR3: TGTGCCAGCAATCCCTCCACGGGGGCGGGGAACACTGAAGCTTTCTTT. It is translated as CASNPSTGAGNTEAFF.

J is TRBJ2-7 and V is TRBV7-9, with TRBD1 matching over 7 bases. The CDR3 runs 17 residues. Germline V gives CDR1 SEHNR, CDR2 FQNEAQ (reference sequence). The V segment lost 5 bases and the J segment 0 bases; nucleotides outside the gene matches: 13. The CDR3 DNA sequence: TGTGCCAGCAGCGTACACAGGGGCCCTTTGACCTCCTACGAGCAGTACTTC. It encodes CASSVHRGPLTSYEQYF. Drawing the rest from reference TRBV7-9 and TRBJ2-7, the complete variable domain is DTGVSQNPRHKITKRGQNVTFRCDPISEHNRLYWYRQTLGQGPEFLTYFQNEAQLEKSRLLSDRFSAERPKGSFSTLEIQRTEQGDSAMYLCASSVHRGPLTSYEQYFGPGTRLTVT.

The chain has TRBV5-1 and TRBJ2-2; 9 bases match TRBD2. Germline V CDR1 and CDR2: SGHRS, YFSETQ. The trim removed 6 bases at V and 2 bases at J, leaving 2 bases unmatched. The CDR3 extends over 14 amino acids. CDR3 DNA sequence: TGCGCCAGCACCCTAGCGGGAAACACCGGGGAGCTGTTTTTT. Its protein is CASTLAGNTGELFF.